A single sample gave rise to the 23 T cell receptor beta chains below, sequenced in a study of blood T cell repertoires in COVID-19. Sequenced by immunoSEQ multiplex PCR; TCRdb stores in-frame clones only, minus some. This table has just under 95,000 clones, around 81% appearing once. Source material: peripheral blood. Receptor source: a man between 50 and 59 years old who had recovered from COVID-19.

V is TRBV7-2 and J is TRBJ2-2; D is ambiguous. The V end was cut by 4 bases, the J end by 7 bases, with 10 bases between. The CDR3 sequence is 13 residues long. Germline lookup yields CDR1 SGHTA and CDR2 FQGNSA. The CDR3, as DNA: TGTGCCAGCAGCTCCTTTAGTTTCGGGGAGCTGTTTTTT. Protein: CASSSFSFGELFF.

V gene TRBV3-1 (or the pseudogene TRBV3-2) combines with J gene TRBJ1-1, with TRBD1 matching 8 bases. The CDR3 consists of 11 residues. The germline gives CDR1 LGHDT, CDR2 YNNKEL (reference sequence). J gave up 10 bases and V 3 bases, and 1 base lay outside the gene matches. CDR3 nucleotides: TGTGCCAGCAGCCATGACAGGGGAGCTTTCTTT. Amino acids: CASSHDRGAFF.

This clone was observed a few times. CDR3: CASSLGLAANTGELFF. The CDR3 DNA reads as TGTGCCAGCAGCTTAGGACTAGCGGCAAACACCGGGGAGCTGTTTTTT. The chain uses TRBV11-2 and TRBJ2-2, with 9 bases fitting TRBD2. The CDR3 spans 16 residues. V shed 1 base and J 2 bases; nucleotides not matched to a gene: 2. In germline, CDR1 is SGHAT, CDR2 FQNNGV.

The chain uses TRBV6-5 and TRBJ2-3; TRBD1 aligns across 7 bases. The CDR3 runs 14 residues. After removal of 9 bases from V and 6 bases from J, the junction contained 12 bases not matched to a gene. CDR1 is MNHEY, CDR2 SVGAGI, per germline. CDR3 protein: CASLLDRSRDTQYF. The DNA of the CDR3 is TGTGCCAGTCTACTGGACAGGAGCAGGGATACGCAGTATTTT.

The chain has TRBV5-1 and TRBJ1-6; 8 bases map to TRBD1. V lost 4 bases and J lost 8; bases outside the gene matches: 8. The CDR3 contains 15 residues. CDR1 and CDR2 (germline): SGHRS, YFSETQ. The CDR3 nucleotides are TGCGCCAGCAGCCAGTCCGGGACAGGCCATTCACCCCTCCACTTT. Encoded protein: CASSQSGTGHSPLHF. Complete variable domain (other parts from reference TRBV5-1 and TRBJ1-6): KAGVTQTPRYLIKTRGQQVTLSCSPISGHRSVSWYQQTPGQGLQFLFEYFSETQRNKGNFPGRFSGRQFSNSRSEMNVSTLELGDSALYLCASSQSGTGHSPLHFGNGTRLTVT.

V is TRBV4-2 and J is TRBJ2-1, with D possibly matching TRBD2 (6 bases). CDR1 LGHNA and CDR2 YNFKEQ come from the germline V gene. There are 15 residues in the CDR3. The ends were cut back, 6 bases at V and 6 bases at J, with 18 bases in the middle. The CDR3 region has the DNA TGTGCCAGCAGGGGTAGCGGAGGGTCCGGCAATGAGCAGTTCTTC. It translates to CASRGSGGSGNEQFF.

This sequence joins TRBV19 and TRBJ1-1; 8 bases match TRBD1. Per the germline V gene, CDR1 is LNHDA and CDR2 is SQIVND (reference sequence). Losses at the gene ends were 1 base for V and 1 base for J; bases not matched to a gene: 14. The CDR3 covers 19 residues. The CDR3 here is CASSIGGPGGRVANTEAFF. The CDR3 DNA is TGTGCCAGTAGTATAGGAGGGCCAGGGGGCCGCGTAGCGAACACTGAAGCTTTCTTT. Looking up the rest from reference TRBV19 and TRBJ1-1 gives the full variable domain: DGGITQSPKYLFRKEGQNVTLSCEQNLNHDAMYWYRQDPGQGLRLIYYSQIVNDFQKGDIAEGYSVSREKKESFPLTVTSAQKNPTAFYLCASSIGGPGGRVANTEAFFGQGTRLTVV.

For the CDR3, the DNA is TGTGCCAGCTCACCACCGGACAGCTATGGCTACACCTTC. Translated: CASSPPDSYGYTF. This chain joins TRBV18 and TRBJ1-2; perhaps TRBD1 as D (6 bases). The CDR3 consists of 13 residues. Germline V gene data show CDR1 as KGHSH and CDR2 as LQKENI. V lost 0 bases and J lost 4, with 6 bases in between.

The CDR3: CASSHKLTGQGRPIQWPQHF. The CDR3 DNA reads TGCGCCAGCAGCCACAAACTAACCGGACAGGGTCGTCCCATTCAATGGCCCCAGCATTTT. The chain uses TRBV4-1 and TRBJ1-5; 8 positions match TRBD1. Looked up from germline, CDR1 is MGHRA and CDR2 is YSYEKL. Trimming cost V 3 bases and J 9 bases; bases outside gene matches: 25. The CDR3 consists of 20 residues.

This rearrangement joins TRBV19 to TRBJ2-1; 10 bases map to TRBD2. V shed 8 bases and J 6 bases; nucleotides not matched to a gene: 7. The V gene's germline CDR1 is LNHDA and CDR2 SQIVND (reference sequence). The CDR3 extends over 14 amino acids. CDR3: CASERGGLGNEQFF. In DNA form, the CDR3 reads TGTGCCAGTGAGCGGGGGGGCCTCGGCAATGAGCAGTTCTTC.

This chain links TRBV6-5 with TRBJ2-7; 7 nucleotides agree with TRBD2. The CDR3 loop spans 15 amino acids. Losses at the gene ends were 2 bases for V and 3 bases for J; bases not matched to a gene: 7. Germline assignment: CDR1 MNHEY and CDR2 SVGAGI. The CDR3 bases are TGTGCCAGCAGTTACCCGGGTCGGGGGGTCTACGAGCAGTACTTC. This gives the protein CASSYPGRGVYEQYF.

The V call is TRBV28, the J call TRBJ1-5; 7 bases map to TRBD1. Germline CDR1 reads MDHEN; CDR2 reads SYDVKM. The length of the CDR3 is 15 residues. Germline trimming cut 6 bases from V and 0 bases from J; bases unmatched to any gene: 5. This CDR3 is CASRPTGISNQPQHF. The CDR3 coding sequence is TGTGCCAGCAGACCGACAGGGATTAGCAATCAGCCCCAGCATTTT.

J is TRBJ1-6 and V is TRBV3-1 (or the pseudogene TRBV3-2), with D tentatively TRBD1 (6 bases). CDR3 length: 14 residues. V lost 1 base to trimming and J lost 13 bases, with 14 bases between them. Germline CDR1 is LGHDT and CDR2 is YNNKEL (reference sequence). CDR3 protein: CASSQGGQGHPLHF. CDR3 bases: TGTGCCAGCAGCCAAGGAGGGCAGGGACATCCCCTCCACTTT.

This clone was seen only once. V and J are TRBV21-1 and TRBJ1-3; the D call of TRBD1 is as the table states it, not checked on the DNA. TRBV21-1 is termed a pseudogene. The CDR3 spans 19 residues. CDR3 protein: CASSNASPTDRGSGNTIYF. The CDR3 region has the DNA TGTGCCAGCAGCAACGCCTCTCCTACGGACAGGGGCTCTGGAAACACCATATATTTT.

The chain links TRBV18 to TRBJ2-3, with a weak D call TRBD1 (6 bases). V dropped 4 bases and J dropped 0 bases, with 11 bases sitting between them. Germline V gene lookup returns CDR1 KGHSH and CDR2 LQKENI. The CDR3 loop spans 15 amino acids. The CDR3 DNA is TGTGCCAGCTCACGCCGGGACATCAGCACAGATACGCAGTATTTT. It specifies CASSRRDISTDTQYF.

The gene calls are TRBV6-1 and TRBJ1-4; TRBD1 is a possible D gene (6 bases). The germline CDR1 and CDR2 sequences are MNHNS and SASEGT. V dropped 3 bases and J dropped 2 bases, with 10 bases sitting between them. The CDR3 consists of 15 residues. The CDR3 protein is CASSEQGNTNEKLFF. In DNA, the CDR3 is TGTGCCAGCAGTGAGCAGGGGAATACTAATGAAAAACTGTTTTTT.

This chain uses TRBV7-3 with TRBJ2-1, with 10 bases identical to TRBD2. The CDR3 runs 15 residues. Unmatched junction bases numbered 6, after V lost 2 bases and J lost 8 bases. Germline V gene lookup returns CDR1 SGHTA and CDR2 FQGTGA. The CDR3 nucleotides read TGTGCCAGCAGCTTAGAGGGACTAGCGAAACATGAGCAGTTCTTC. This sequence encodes CASSLEGLAKHEQFF.

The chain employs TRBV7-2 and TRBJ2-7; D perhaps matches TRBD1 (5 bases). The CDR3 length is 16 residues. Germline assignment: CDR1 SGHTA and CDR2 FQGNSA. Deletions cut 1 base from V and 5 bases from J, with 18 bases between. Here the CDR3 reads CASSLGTTPFGDEQYF. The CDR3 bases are TGTGCCAGCAGCTTAGGGACAACCCCCTTTGGGGACGAGCAGTACTTC.

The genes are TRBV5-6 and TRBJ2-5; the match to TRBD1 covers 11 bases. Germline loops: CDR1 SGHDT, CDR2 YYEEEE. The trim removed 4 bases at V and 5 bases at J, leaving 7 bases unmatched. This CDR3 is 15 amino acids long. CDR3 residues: CASSLGQGAQETQYF. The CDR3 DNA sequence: TGTGCCAGCAGCCTCGGACAGGGGGCGCAGGAGACCCAGTACTTC. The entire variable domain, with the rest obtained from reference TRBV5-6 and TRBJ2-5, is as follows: DAGVTQSPTHLIKTRGQQVTLRCSPKSGHDTVSWYQQALGQGPQFIFQYYEEEERQRGNFPDRFSGHQFPNYSSELNVNALLLGDSALYLCASSLGQGAQETQYFGPGTRLLVL.

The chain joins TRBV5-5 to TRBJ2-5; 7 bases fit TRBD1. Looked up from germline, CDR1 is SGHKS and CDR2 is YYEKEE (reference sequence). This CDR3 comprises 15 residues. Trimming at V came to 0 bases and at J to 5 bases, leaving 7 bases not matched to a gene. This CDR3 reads CASSLGAGGTETQYF. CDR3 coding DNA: TGTGCCAGCAGCTTGGGAGCAGGGGGAACGGAGACCCAGTACTTC. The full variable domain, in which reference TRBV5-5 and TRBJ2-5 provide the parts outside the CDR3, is DAGVTQSPTHLIKTRGQQVTLRCSPISGHKSVSWYQQVLGQGPQFIFQYYEKEERGRGNFPDRFSARQFPNYSSELNVNALLLGDSALYLCASSLGAGGTETQYFGPGTRLLVL.

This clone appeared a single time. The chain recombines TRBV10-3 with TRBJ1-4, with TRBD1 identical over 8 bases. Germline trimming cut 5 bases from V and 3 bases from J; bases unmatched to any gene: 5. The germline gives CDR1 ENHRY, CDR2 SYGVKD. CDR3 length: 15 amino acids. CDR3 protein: CAISPSGGSNEKLFF. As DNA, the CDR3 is TGTGCCATCAGTCCCTCAGGGGGCTCTAATGAAAAACTGTTTTTT.

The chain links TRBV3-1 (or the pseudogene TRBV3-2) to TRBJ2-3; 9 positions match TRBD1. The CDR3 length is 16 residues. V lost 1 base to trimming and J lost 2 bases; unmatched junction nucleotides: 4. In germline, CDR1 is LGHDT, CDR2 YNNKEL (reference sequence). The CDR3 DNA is TGTGCCAGCAGCCAAGGCTGGACAGGGGACACAGATACGCAGTATTTT. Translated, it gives CASSQGWTGDTDTQYF.

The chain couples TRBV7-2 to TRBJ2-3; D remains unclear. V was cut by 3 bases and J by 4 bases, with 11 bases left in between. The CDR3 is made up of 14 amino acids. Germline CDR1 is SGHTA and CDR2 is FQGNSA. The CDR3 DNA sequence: TGTGCCAGCAGCTTTTTTACTGCACCAGATACGCAGTATTTT. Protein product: CASSFFTAPDTQYF.